This TCR beta chain originates from a study of monozygotic twins with cystic fibrosis (dated by TCRdb to the early 2020s). Background for the entire study: Around 3 micrograms of fragmented DNA went through approximately 14 PCR cycles to produce barcoded libraries. To assess genetic influence on V and J gene usage, the study compared TCR beta repertoires within and across 16 monozygotic twin pairs with cystic fibrosis. Made up mostly of children and adolescents, the cohort included ten female and six male twin pairs ranging in age from about 2.0 to 36.4 years, with a median of roughly 9.1 years. On the day blood was drawn, the twins' weight-for-height and FEVPerc (FEV1 disease centile) were ranked against those of the roughly 970 cohort participants. Data for three of the twin pairs had been reported previously in another context. The research as a whole found: Simpson clonality tended to be low (median around 0.0088), which suggests a naive-dominated repertoire, although clonality was higher in the most severely affected patients. The greatest similarity to the co-twin was observed for V gene usage in 13 of 16 pairs and for J usage in 8 of 16 pairs, which suggested genetic constraints. The cohort was small, and the number of shared CDR3s showed no association with age, concordance or disease severity. Sharing of nucleotide-identical clonotypes was significantly greater within monozygotic CF twin pairs than between unrelated CF individuals (P = 0.000026, Mann-Whitney).

The twin pairs came from the European Cystic Fibrosis Twin and Sibling Study Cohort, which recruited patients from more than 150 CF clinics across 14 European countries. Zygosity and CFTR genotype were verified in-house, with zygosity tested by multiplex PCR of nine short tandem repeat loci. Peripheral blood was sampled from each twin, with clinical parameters recorded on the day of blood sampling. Phenol/chloroform extraction was used to isolate genomic DNA from peripheral blood cells, and the DNA was then kept in TE buffer at 4 degrees C. In the case of this clone: Its cognate antigen has yet to be identified. Base quality data are lacking; no much larger clone is found one base away.

TCR beta CDR3 regions were amplified by multiplex PCR using the immunoSEQ immune profiling system, following the manufacturer's instructions. Sequencing was performed on an Illumina NextSeq system. In the paper's pipeline: Sequence data were processed on the immunoSEQ Analyzer platform, and clonality was calculated as the square root of Simpson's index of productive rearrangements. V and J usage similarity was measured by Jensen-Shannon distance, and CDR3 generation probabilities were computed with OLGA. The immuneACCESS database (August 2020) and VDJdb (December 2020) were searched for shared CDR3 sequences. TCRdb took over this immuneACCESS table, retaining in-frame rearrangements with V and J assigned. Such tables are incomplete; in checked studies, under half of the missing clones stem from an unresolved V gene, and the remainder is unexplained. Clone size and the V and J calls come from that table; the DNA yielded D and trimming. This sample gives over 25,000 clones in total; around 96% of them show up just once. In total, the top ten clones hold approximately 3% of the sample.

The TCR originated in a girl between 2 and 10 years old with cystic fibrosis. Sequencing used blood.

The CDR3 loop reads CASSQPRDRISHEQYF. The DNA is TGTGCCAGCAGCCAACCCCGGGACAGGATAAGCCACGAGCAGTACTTC. The chain is assembled from TRBV14 and TRBJ2-7, with 8 bases in between that match TRBD1. Reading the germline V gene gives CDR1 SGHDN and CDR2 FVKESK. Trimming leaves V shorter by 2 bases and J shorter by 5 bases, with the junction holding 11 bases beyond the gene matches. Taken from cysteine to phenylalanine, the CDR3 has 16 residues. The entry retains the CDR3 DNA only, 48 bases that are in frame from base 1.